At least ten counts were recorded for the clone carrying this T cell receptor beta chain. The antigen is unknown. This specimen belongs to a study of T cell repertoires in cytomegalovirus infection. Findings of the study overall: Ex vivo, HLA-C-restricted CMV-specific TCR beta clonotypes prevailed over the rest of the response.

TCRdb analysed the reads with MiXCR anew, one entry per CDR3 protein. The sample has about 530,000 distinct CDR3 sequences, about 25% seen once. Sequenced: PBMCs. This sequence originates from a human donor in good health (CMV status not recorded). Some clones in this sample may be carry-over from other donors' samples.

The CDR3 loop reads CASSVGRHYNSPLHF. The CDR3 region has the DNA TGCGCCAGCAGTGTTGGCCGCCACTATAATTCACCCCTCCACTTT. The chain is built from TRBV10-2 and TRBJ1-6; D is ambiguous. Germline V lookup: CDR1 WSHSY, CDR2 SAAADI. This CDR3 spans 15 amino acids. With 4 bases removed from V and 3 bases from J, the gap between germline ends came to 10 bases.